This T cell receptor (beta chain) emerged from a study of blood T cell repertoires in COVID-19. Study summary: The study drew acute and convalescent COVID-19 samples from the United States, Italy and Spain. T cells, B-cell-depleted T cells, or PBMCs provided the cDNA or gDNA that served as material.

Per germline, CDR1 MNHEY and CDR2 SVGAGI. The CDR3 spans 11 residues. Trimming removed 4 bases from V and 8 bases from J, with 8 bases in between. In the study's own analysis: Scientists estimated how many nucleated cells there were by amplifying reference gene primers. TCRdb's table, derived via immunoSEQ multiplex PCR, lists solely in-frame clones and lacks some. The DNA gave D and trimming, while V, J and clone size come from that table. The sample shows about 160,000 clones, around three quarters of them seen only once. The sequencing input was peripheral blood. The sequence was collected from a man between 60 and 70 years old with acute or convalescent COVID-19. The V and J genes are TRBV6-5 and TRBJ1-1, with D hard to call. The CDR3 DNA is TGTGCCAGCAGTTCCGGGAGGGAAGCTTTCTTT. This translates into CASSSGREAFF.